The 32 T cell receptor beta chains in this list originate from one sample, sequenced in a study of blood T cell repertoires in COVID-19. TCRdb keeps only in-frame clones here, not all; method: immunoSEQ multiplex PCR. The sample shows roughly 87,000 clones, about 88% of them seen only once. The sample was peripheral blood. The receptors shown here come from a woman in her fifties or sixties with acute or convalescent COVID-19.

The chain links TRBV24-1 to TRBJ2-7; 9 bases line up with TRBD1. V shed 0 bases, J shed 8 bases, and the junction held 4 bases outside the gene matches. This CDR3 is built from 14 residues. Germline V CDR1 and CDR2: KGHDR, SFDVKD. The DNA of the CDR3 is TGTGCCACCAGTGATTTGGCCGGGACAGGGAAGCAGTACTTC. Translation gives CATSDLAGTGKQYF.

Written as DNA, the CDR3 is TGTGCCAGCTCTTGGGGCAGGAACACTGAAGCTTTCTTT. It codes for CASSWGRNTEAFF. The V and J genes are TRBV2 and TRBJ1-1, with a weak D call TRBD1 (5 bases). Germline V gene lookup returns CDR1 SNHLY and CDR2 FYNNEI. This CDR3 spans 13 amino acids. With 8 bases removed from V and 1 base from J, the gap between germline ends came to 11 bases.

V and J are TRBV27 and TRBJ2-7; weak D call: TRBD1 (6 bases). V shed 5 bases and J shed 7 bases, with 18 bases lying between them. This CDR3 comprises 14 residues. CDR1 and CDR2 from the germline V gene are MNHEY and SMNVEV (reference sequence). CDR3 sequence: CASSHNRGLSEQYF. The CDR3 nucleotides read TGTGCCAGCAGTCATAATAGGGGGTTGAGTGAGCAGTACTTC.

The CDR3 here is CASSPTSGDIQYF. Here the CDR3 DNA reads TGTGCCAGCTCACCGACGTCGGGGGACATTCAGTACTTC. The chain joins TRBV18 to TRBJ2-4; possibly TRBD2 for D (6 bases). CDR1 and CDR2 from the germline V gene are KGHSH and LQKENI. The CDR3 is 13 residues long. Trimming left V 3 bases short and J 8 bases short, with 11 bases between.

The V call is TRBV15, the J call TRBJ1-5; D unclear. Germline values: CDR1 LNHNV, CDR2 YYDKDF (reference sequence). Trimming stripped 0 bases from V and 5 bases from J, with 2 bases between. The CDR3 has 12 residues. The CDR3 sequence is CATSRDDQPQHF. CDR3 DNA sequence: TGTGCCACCAGCAGAGACGATCAGCCCCAGCATTTT.

In this sample, this clone turned up a few times. This chain links TRBV19 with TRBJ2-3; no firm D call. CDR1 is LNHDA, CDR2 SQIVND, per germline (reference sequence). The CDR3 sequence is 11 residues long. The ends were cut back, 3 bases at V and 6 bases at J, with 4 bases in the middle. CDR3 protein: CASSIEDTQYF. CDR3 DNA: TGTGCCAGTAGTATTGAGGATACGCAGTATTTT. The variable domain in full, completed from reference TRBV19 and TRBJ2-3, reads DGGITQSPKYLFRKEGQNVTLSCEQNLNHDAMYWYRQDPGQGLRLIYYSQIVNDFQKGDIAEGYSVSREKKESFPLTVTSAQKNPTAFYLCASSIEDTQYFGPGTRLTVL.

J is TRBJ1-1 and V is TRBV7-9; 8 nucleotides line up with TRBD1. Germline CDR1 reads SEHNR; CDR2 reads FQNEAQ (reference sequence). The V segment lost 4 bases and the J segment 6 bases; nucleotides outside the gene matches: 7. This CDR3 comprises 14 residues. This CDR3 is CASSSRQGKAEAFF. The CDR3 nucleotides are TGTGCCAGCAGCTCCCGACAGGGGAAGGCTGAAGCTTTCTTT.

In its sample, this clone was seen a few times. The J gene is TRBJ2-3, the V gene TRBV2, with TRBD2 matching 11 bases. The CDR3 is made up of 15 amino acids. CDR1 and CDR2 from the germline V gene are SNHLY and FYNNEI. V gave up 6 bases and J gave up 3 bases; unmatched junction bases: 5. DNA for the CDR3: TGTGCCAGCAGCCGTGCTAGCGGGGGGACAGATACGCAGTATTTT. Residues: CASSRASGGTDTQYF.

The rearrangement links TRBV28 to TRBJ1-4; D call uncertain. Trimming took 7 bases from V and 2 from J, leaving 11 bases between them. The CDR3 is 14 residues long. The germline CDR1 and CDR2 sequences are MDHEN and SYDVKM. The DNA of the CDR3 is TGTGCCAGCACCGCTGGAGGGACTAATGAAAAACTGTTTTTT. Its protein product is CASTAGGTNEKLFF.

This clone turned up a few times. Its ends do not fully match the called genes, so a read error is possible. The chain carries TRBV29-1 and TRBJ2-2; 9 positions match TRBD2. The CDR3 length is 15 residues. Germline-derived CDR1 and CDR2 are SQVTM and ANQGSEA. CDR3 sequence (DNA): TGCAGCGTTGAAGATCGGTCAGTTTCGCGGGGGGGGCTGTTTTTT. Translated: CSVEDRSVSRGGLFF.

The CDR3 loop reads CAWSVSGGGGNQPQHF. Here the CDR3 DNA reads TGTGCCTGGAGTGTGAGTGGGGGCGGCGGCAATCAGCCCCAGCATTTT. The chain couples TRBV30 to TRBJ1-5, with D possibly TRBD1 on 6 matching bases. Germline V gene sequence: CDR1 GTSNPN, CDR2 SVGIG (reference sequence). V was pared by 0 bases and J by 2 bases, with 14 bases between. The CDR3 spans 16 residues.

The CDR3 spells CASSSRGGETGELFF. The CDR3 nucleotides are TGTGCCAGCAGCTCACGGGGGGGCGAGACCGGGGAGCTGTTTTTT. The chain carries TRBV7-9 and TRBJ2-2, with 8 bases aligning to TRBD2. This CDR3 has 15 residues. V shed 4 bases, J shed 5 bases, and the junction held 6 bases outside the gene matches. The V gene's germline CDR1 is SEHNR and CDR2 FQNEAQ (reference sequence).

The CDR3 DNA is TGCAGTGCCCAGTATAGGGAGGAAGCTTTCTTT. This codes for CSAQYREEAFF. The V call is TRBV20-1, the J call TRBJ1-1; D is undetermined. CDR1 and CDR2 (germline): DFQATT, SNEGSKA (reference sequence). The germline V and J ends were trimmed by 6 bases and 8 bases, with 13 bases remaining between them. The CDR3 has 11 residues.

This clone was found once. The chain employs TRBV2 and TRBJ1-1, with D unresolved. CDR3 length: 10 residues. V lost 6 bases and J 9 bases, leaving 8 bases between the germline ends. Germline CDR1 and CDR2: SNHLY and FYNNEI. This CDR3 is CASRQTQAFF. CDR3 nucleotides: TGTGCCAGCAGGCAAACACAAGCTTTCTTT.

The CDR3 protein is CASSEGLKTQETQYF. The CDR3 DNA reads TGTGCCAGCAGCGAGGGACTAAAAACCCAAGAGACCCAGTACTTC. The J gene is TRBJ2-5, the V gene TRBV5-6; 7 bases line up with TRBD2. Unmatched junction bases numbered 7, after V lost 4 bases and J lost 1 base. CDR1 and CDR2 (germline): SGHDT, YYEEEE. The CDR3 covers 15 residues.

By share of the sample, this clone is medium-sized. The rearrangement joins TRBV19 to TRBJ2-5; tentatively, D is TRBD2 (6 bases). The CDR3 runs 12 residues. The V gene lost 3 bases and the J gene lost 4 bases, with 6 bases spanning the gap. The germline gives CDR1 LNHDA, CDR2 SQIVND (reference sequence). CDR3 amino acids: CASSIGGETQYF. The CDR3 DNA reads as TGTGCCAGTAGTATCGGGGGAGAGACCCAGTACTTC.

The V and J genes are TRBV7-9 and TRBJ1-5; 7 nucleotides agree with TRBD1. The trim removed 1 base at V and 11 bases at J, leaving 2 bases unmatched. There are 12 residues in the CDR3. CDR1 is SEHNR, CDR2 FQNEAQ, per germline (reference sequence). The DNA of the CDR3 is TGTGCCAGCAGCTTAGAGGGGGCTGCCCAGCATTTT. This sequence encodes CASSLEGAAQHF.

V usage is TRBV10-2 and J usage is TRBJ2-1, with D possibly being TRBD2 (6 bases). The ends were cut back, 8 bases at V and 0 bases at J, with 8 bases in the middle. In germline, CDR1 is WSHSY, CDR2 SAAADI. The CDR3 has 13 residues. The CDR3 region has the DNA TGCGCCAGCCTCGGGGGCTCCTACAATGAGCAGTTCTTC. It translates to CASLGGSYNEQFF.

The chain is built from TRBV9 and TRBJ2-7; D perhaps matches TRBD2 (6 bases). CDR1 and CDR2 (germline): SGDLS, YYNGEE. CDR3 length equals 14 residues. Trimming stripped 0 bases from V and 1 base from J, with 8 bases between. This chain's CDR3 is CASSVEEGSYEQYF. CDR3 coding DNA: TGTGCCAGCAGCGTAGAGGAGGGGTCCTACGAGCAGTACTTC.

The DNA for the CDR3 is TGTGCCAGTAGTTCCGGGACAACCAGCACAGATACGCAGTATTTT. Translation: CASSSGTTSTDTQYF. The chain is built from TRBV19 and TRBJ2-3; D is possibly TRBD1 (6 bases). The V and J ends lost 5 bases and 0 bases respectively, with 12 bases between them. CDR3 length: 15 residues. Germline CDR1 and CDR2: LNHDA and SQIVND (reference sequence).

The rearrangement links TRBV11-2 to TRBJ1-5, with a possible D match to TRBD1 (6 bases). CDR3 size: 15 residues. The V gene's germline CDR1 is SGHAT and CDR2 FQNNGV. Trimming shortened V by 0 bases and J by 4 bases, and 10 bases separated the two germline ends. The CDR3 sequence: CASSLDWQGNQPQHF. CDR3 sequence (DNA): TGTGCCAGCAGCTTAGATTGGCAGGGGAATCAGCCCCAGCATTTT.

The chain links TRBV2 to TRBJ1-2; TRBD1 aligns across 8 bases. J was trimmed by 7 bases and V by 3 bases; bases with no gene match: 4. The germline V gene encodes CDR1 SNHLY and CDR2 FYNNEI. The CDR3 spans 13 residues. CDR3 protein: CASSDTGGTGYTF. In nucleotides, the CDR3 is TGTGCCAGCAGTGATACAGGGGGGACTGGCTACACCTTC.

About this clone itself: At one boundary the junction diverges from the germline segment, which might be a read error. The rearrangement uses TRBV6-5 and TRBJ1-4; D might be TRBD1 (5 bases). Germline assignment: CDR1 MNHEY and CDR2 SVGAGI. There are 14 residues in the CDR3. The CDR3 here is CASSQIGTSEKLFF. Here the CDR3 DNA reads TGTGCCAGCAGTCAAATCGGGACTAGTGAAAAACTGTTTTTT.

The gene calls are TRBV2 and TRBJ2-1; weak D call: TRBD1 (5 bases). The CDR3 has 13 amino acids. The V end was cut by 8 bases, the J end by 2 bases, with 10 bases between. The V gene's germline CDR1 is SNHLY and CDR2 FYNNEI. The CDR3: CASRAGPYNEQFF. As DNA, the CDR3 is TGTGCCAGCCGAGCAGGGCCCTACAATGAGCAGTTCTTC.

This clone was recorded once. This rearrangement joins TRBV27 to TRBJ2-2; the D gene is possibly TRBD1 (6 bases). This CDR3 spans 15 amino acids. Germline V CDR1 and CDR2: MNHEY, SMNVEV (reference sequence). V lost 0 bases, J lost 6 bases, and 11 bases lay in between. The CDR3: CASSLSDRPPGELFF. CDR3 coding DNA: TGTGCCAGCAGTTTATCGGACAGACCCCCCGGGGAGCTGTTTTTT.

The CDR3: CASSQGTEETQYF. The CDR3 nucleotides read TGTGCCAGCAGCCAAGGGACAGAAGAGACCCAGTACTTC. The chain carries TRBV3-1 (or the pseudogene TRBV3-2) and TRBJ2-5; tentatively, D is TRBD1 (6 bases). The CDR3 contains 13 residues. Germline-derived CDR1 and CDR2 are LGHDT and YNNKEL (reference sequence). V lost 1 base and J lost 3, with 6 bases in between.

CDR3 sequence: CASSPGLDTEAFF. The CDR3 DNA reads as TGTGCCAGCAGCCCAGGGCTCGACACTGAAGCTTTCTTT. This rearrangement joins TRBV11-3 to TRBJ1-1; D perhaps matches TRBD1 (5 bases). The germline gives CDR1 SGHNT, CDR2 YENEEA. The ends were cut back, 5 bases at V and 3 bases at J, with 10 bases in the middle. The CDR3 sequence is 13 residues long. Together with reference TRBV11-3 and TRBJ1-1, the CDR3 gives the full variable domain: EAGVVQSPRYKIIEKKQPVAFWCNPISGHNTLYWYLQNLGQGPELLIRYENEEAVDDSQLPKDRFSAERLKGVDSTLKIQPAELGDSAVYLCASSPGLDTEAFFGQGTRLTVV.

The gene calls are TRBV7-9 and TRBJ1-2; 7 nucleotides match TRBD1. CDR3 length: 13 amino acids. Germline values: CDR1 SEHNR, CDR2 FQNEAQ (reference sequence). V was clipped by 6 bases and J by 5 bases; unmatched bases: 6. The CDR3 sequence: CASSDPGGYGYTF. CDR3 bases: TGTGCCAGCAGTGATCCAGGGGGGTATGGCTACACCTTC.

The genes are TRBV28 and TRBJ2-1, with 9 bases aligning to TRBD1. CDR1 MDHEN and CDR2 SYDVKM come from the germline V gene. V shed 3 bases and J 7 bases; nucleotides not matched to a gene: 4. The CDR3 sequence is 14 residues long. The CDR3 spells CASSLGQGSNEQFF. Written as DNA, the CDR3 is TGTGCCAGCAGTTTGGGACAGGGCTCGAATGAGCAGTTCTTC.

The CDR3 sequence is CASSKSGDRREQYF. In nucleotides, the CDR3 is TGTGCCAGCAGCAAAAGCGGAGACAGGCGCGAGCAGTACTTC. The chain is built from TRBV21-1 and TRBJ2-7; the D segment call TRBD1 is taken from the table without a DNA check. TRBV21-1 is assigned pseudogene status. This CDR3 contains 14 residues.

The genes are TRBV6-2 or TRBV6-3 and TRBJ1-6, with 11 bases fitting TRBD1. This CDR3 is 14 amino acids long. Per germline, CDR1 MNHEY and CDR2 SVGEGT. V lost 5 bases, J lost 9 bases, and 3 bases stayed unmatched. DNA of the CDR3: TGTGCCAGCAGTACCGGGACAGGGGGTTCACCCCTCCACTTT. This codes for CASSTGTGGSPLHF.

V usage is TRBV3-1 (or the pseudogene TRBV3-2) and J usage is TRBJ2-3; D is undetermined. V lost 3 bases and J lost 1, with 8 bases in between. This CDR3 comprises 14 residues. In germline, CDR1 is LGHDT, CDR2 YNNKEL (reference sequence). This CDR3 is CASSHLTGTDTQYF. The CDR3 DNA sequence: TGTGCCAGCAGCCACTTGACTGGCACAGATACGCAGTATTTT.